This TCR beta chain stems from a study of radiotherapy plus CTLA-4 blockade in lung cancer. In the study overall: Disease control was present in 25% to 35% of patients, and objective responses in about 19%.

Many counts were recorded for this clone. Deletions cut 3 bases from V and 7 bases from J, with 17 bases between. CDR1 is SGHRS, CDR2 YFSETQ, per germline. The CDR3 runs 15 residues. Sequencing was performed with immunoSEQ multiplex PCR; in TCRdb, only in-frame clones are kept and a portion is missing. This sample yields around 40,000 clones, of which more than 65% are seen a single time; 9.5% to 10% belongs to the top ten. Material: peripheral blood, obtained from a patient treated with radiotherapy plus ipilimumab. V gene TRBV5-1 combines with J gene TRBJ1-5; weak D call: TRBD1 (5 bases). This clonotype was sampled from a human donor with non-small cell lung cancer who had stable disease on radiotherapy plus ipilimumab. The CDR3: CASSSGAGGGQPQHF. In nucleotides, the CDR3 is TGCGCCAGCAGCTCGGGTGCGGGGGGAGGCCAGCCCCAGCATTTT.